This T cell receptor (beta chain) was found in a study of blood T cells in healthy people across ages. Points from the study as a whole: The unsorted PBMCs prevented any conclusive comparison of naive versus antigen-experienced cells. Relative to aged donors, long-lived donors carried more naive CD4+ cells and displayed higher diversity.

For the second PCR, which ran for roughly 7 to 11 cycles, a sample-barcoded 5' primer and a J-beta primer mix were used. From the 5' RACE reads, TCRdb called clonotypes with MiXCR, one entry per CDR3 protein. The sample has approximately 800,000 distinct CDR3 sequences, roughly 46% seen once; the top ten hold 15% to 20%. Worth noting for this clonotype: Its target is not known.

They isolated at least 6 million PBMCs from each sample. Total RNA was extracted at no less than 6 micrograms per sample. CDR1 is MNHEY and CDR2 is SMNVEV in the germline V gene (reference sequence). The ends were cut back, 1 base at V and 2 bases at J, with 12 bases in the middle. The CDR3 covers 16 residues. The receptor's source is a man aged 80 or over in good health. Sequencing input: blood. The V call is TRBV27, the J call TRBJ2-1; tentative D call: TRBD2 (6 bases). This CDR3 reads CASSLFGGLAYNEQFF. As DNA, the CDR3 is TGTGCCAGCAGTTTATTTGGGGGGTTAGCCTACAATGAGCAGTTCTTC.